This T cell receptor beta chain was sequenced during a study of Ad26.COV2.S vaccination and SARS-CoV-2 variants. Libraries were prepared by immunoSEQ multiplex PCR; TCRdb keeps only in-frame clonotypes and omits some of them. The repertoire holds over 300,000 clones, with around 82% as singletons. This CDR3 spans 15 amino acids. The J segment lost 7 bases and the V segment lost 8 bases, leaving 11 bases of the junction unmatched. The V gene's germline CDR1 is MNHEY and CDR2 SMNVEV (reference sequence). Study-level results: Vaccinees showed greater spike-specific TCR breadth than placebo recipients.

Sample treatment: roughly 18 received Ad26.COV2.S at low or high dose, single or two shots; roughly five received placebo; per-sample allocation not given. The samples date from day 63 after the first vaccine or placebo injection. Ad26 vector vaccine expressed Wuhan-strain SARS-CoV-2 spike. About this clone itself: Its target is unknown.

The specimen was peripheral blood, collected in a trial of Ad26.COV2.S vaccine versus placebo. This receptor was taken from a person aged 18 to 65 who received the Ad26.COV2.S COVID-19 vaccine or a placebo. This chain joins TRBV27 and TRBJ2-2, with 9 bases matching TRBD1. Here the CDR3 reads CASAPGTGLFGELFF. The CDR3 nucleotides are TGTGCCAGCGCTCCCGGGACAGGGCTATTCGGGGAGCTGTTTTTT.